The sequence of this TCR beta chain was determined in a study of blood T cell repertoires in COVID-19. Study-wide context: Acute and convalescent COVID-19 samples came from the United States, Italy and Spain. Sample material is recorded as cDNA or gDNA derived from T cells, B-cell-depleted T cells, or PBMCs.

TCRdb keeps only in-frame clones here, not all; method: immunoSEQ multiplex PCR. There are approximately 280,000 clones in the sample; around 80% occur only once, and 5% lies in the top ten. Germline CDR1 MNHNY, CDR2 SVGAGI (reference sequence). V lost 5 bases, J lost 2 bases, and 18 bases stayed unmatched. This CDR3 has 19 residues. Participant ages covered about 18 to 89 years across 24 US areas. Assignments of participants to cohorts depended upon their own reported clinical history. Specimen: PBMCs or T cells enriched from blood (not recorded which). The chain carries TRBV6-6 and TRBJ2-7, with TRBD2 identical over 10 bases. This clonotype was sampled from a man aged 35 to 55 who had been exposed to COVID-19. CDR3 protein: CASSHTSGELAGPAYEQYF. The CDR3 DNA reads TGTGCCAGCAGTCACACAAGCGGGGAACTAGCGGGACCAGCCTACGAGCAGTACTTC.